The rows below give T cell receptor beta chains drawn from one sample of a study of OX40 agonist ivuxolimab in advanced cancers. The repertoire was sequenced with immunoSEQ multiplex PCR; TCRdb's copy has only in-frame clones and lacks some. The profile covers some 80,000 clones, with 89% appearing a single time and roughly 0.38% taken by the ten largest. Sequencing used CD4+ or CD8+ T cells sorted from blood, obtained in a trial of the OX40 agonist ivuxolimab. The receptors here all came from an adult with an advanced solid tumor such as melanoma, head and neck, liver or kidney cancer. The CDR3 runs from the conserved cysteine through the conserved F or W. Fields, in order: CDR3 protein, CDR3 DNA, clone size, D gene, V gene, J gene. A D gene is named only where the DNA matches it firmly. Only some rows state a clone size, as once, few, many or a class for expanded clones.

CDR3aa: CASARGNSYEQYF; CDR3nt: TGTGCCAGCGCCAGGGGGAATTCCTACGAGCAGTACTTC; abundance: .; d_gene: TRBD1; v_gene: TRBV27; j_gene: TRBJ2-7
CDR3aa: CASSLEAYSYNEQFF; CDR3nt: TGTGCCAGCAGCTTAGAAGCGTACTCCTACAATGAGCAGTTCTTC; abundance: once; d_gene: .; v_gene: TRBV11-2; j_gene: TRBJ2-1
CDR3aa: CAIRGWGGSFYNEQFF; CDR3nt: TGTGCCATCAGGGGGTGGGGCGGGAGTTTCTACAATGAGCAGTTCTTC; abundance: .; d_gene: TRBD2; v_gene: TRBV10-3; j_gene: TRBJ2-1
CDR3aa: CAISESGTSGNYEQYF; CDR3nt: TGTGCCATCAGTGAGTCCGGGACTAGCGGGAACTACGAGCAGTACTTC; abundance: .; d_gene: TRBD2; v_gene: TRBV10-3; j_gene: TRBJ2-7
CDR3aa: CASSRTWVRGDTEAFF; CDR3nt: TGTGCCAGCAGCCGAACCTGGGTGAGGGGGGACACTGAAGCTTTCTTT; abundance: .; d_gene: .; v_gene: TRBV14; j_gene: TRBJ1-1
CDR3aa: CASLGADEKLFF; CDR3nt: TGTGCCAGTTTAGGTGCTGATGAAAAACTGTTTTTT; abundance: .; d_gene: .; v_gene: TRBV2; j_gene: TRBJ1-4
CDR3aa: CASSLGPAGDGDTQYF; CDR3nt: TGTGCCAGCAGCTTAGGTCCAGCGGGAGATGGAGATACGCAGTATTTT; abundance: .; d_gene: TRBD2; v_gene: TRBV7-2; j_gene: TRBJ2-3
CDR3aa: CASSAAAPGTTNEKLFF; CDR3nt: TGTGCCAGTAGCGCTGCGGCTCCGGGGACAACTAATGAAAAACTGTTTTTT; abundance: .; d_gene: .; v_gene: TRBV19; j_gene: TRBJ1-4
CDR3aa: CASSSGLAQETQYF; CDR3nt: TGTGCCAGCAGCTCAGGACTCGCACAAGAGACCCAGTACTTC; abundance: .; d_gene: .; v_gene: TRBV5-6; j_gene: TRBJ2-5
CDR3aa: CASSPPEQGELFF; CDR3nt: TGTGCCAGCTCACCACCCGAGCAGGGGGAGCTGTTTTTT; abundance: .; d_gene: .; v_gene: TRBV18; j_gene: TRBJ2-2
CDR3aa: CASSLWVSSSYNEQFF; CDR3nt: TGTGCCAGCAGCTTATGGGTGTCGAGCTCCTACAATGAGCAGTTCTTC; abundance: .; d_gene: .; v_gene: TRBV7-2; j_gene: TRBJ2-1
CDR3aa: CASSPRARLTYEQYF; CDR3nt: TGTGCCAGCTCACCCCGGGCCCGACTTACCTACGAGCAGTACTTC; abundance: .; d_gene: .; v_gene: TRBV18; j_gene: TRBJ2-7
CDR3aa: CASSQAGPNTGELFF; CDR3nt: TGTGCCAGTAGTCAGGCAGGACCGAACACCGGGGAGCTGTTTTTT; abundance: .; d_gene: .; v_gene: TRBV19; j_gene: TRBJ2-2
CDR3aa: CASSTLDRALSGNTIYF; CDR3nt: TGTGCCAGCAGCACCCTTGACAGGGCCCTCTCTGGAAACACCATATATTTT; abundance: once; d_gene: TRBD1; v_gene: TRBV7-2; j_gene: TRBJ1-3
CDR3aa: CASSPNKEQETQYF; CDR3nt: TGTGCCAGCAGCCCGAACAAGGAACAAGAGACCCAGTACTTC; abundance: .; d_gene: .; v_gene: TRBV7-9; j_gene: TRBJ2-5
CDR3aa: CASTPGAGGYTF; CDR3nt: TGTGCCAGCACCCCAGGGGCAGGTGGCTACACCTTC; abundance: .; d_gene: .; v_gene: TRBV5-6; j_gene: TRBJ1-2
CDR3aa: CAWRTSSVGTEAFF; CDR3nt: TGTGCCTGGAGAACAAGTTCCGTGGGCACTGAAGCTTTCTTT; abundance: .; d_gene: .; v_gene: TRBV30; j_gene: TRBJ1-1
CDR3aa: CAIGGTDTQYF; CDR3nt: TGTGCCATAGGTGGGACAGATACGCAGTATTTT; abundance: .; d_gene: .; v_gene: TRBV10-3; j_gene: TRBJ2-3
CDR3aa: CASRWRTHSNQPQHF; CDR3nt: TGTGCCAGCAGATGGAGGACACATAGCAATCAGCCCCAGCATTTT; abundance: .; d_gene: .; v_gene: TRBV27; j_gene: TRBJ1-5
CDR3aa: CASSSRAPNEKLFF; CDR3nt: TGTGCCAGCAGCTCCCGGGCCCCTAATGAAAAACTGTTTTTT; abundance: .; d_gene: .; v_gene: TRBV7-9; j_gene: TRBJ1-4
CDR3aa: CASSDPGQGSPDTQYF; CDR3nt: TGTGCCAGTAGTGATCCGGGACAGGGGTCCCCAGATACGCAGTATTTT; abundance: .; d_gene: TRBD1; v_gene: TRBV19; j_gene: TRBJ2-3
CDR3aa: CASSLSRTENTEAFF; CDR3nt: TGTGCCAGCTCCCTATCAAGGACAGAGAACACTGAAGCTTTCTTT; abundance: .; d_gene: .; v_gene: TRBV18; j_gene: TRBJ1-1
CDR3aa: CSVRTLTYEQYF; CDR3nt: TGCAGCGTCCGGACACTTACCTACGAGCAGTACTTC; abundance: .; d_gene: .; v_gene: TRBV29-1; j_gene: TRBJ2-7
CDR3aa: CASMRVRAGRSGANVLTF; CDR3nt: TGTGCCAGTATGAGGGTGCGGGCAGGCAGATCTGGGGCCAACGTCCTGACTTTC; abundance: .; d_gene: .; v_gene: TRBV19; j_gene: TRBJ2-6
CDR3aa: CASSLRNSGNTIYF; CDR3nt: TGTGCCAGCAGTTTGAGAAACTCTGGAAACACCATATATTTT; abundance: .; d_gene: .; v_gene: TRBV27; j_gene: TRBJ1-3
CDR3aa: CASSRLPPGTSSYNEQFF; CDR3nt: TGCGCCAGCAGTCGACTGCCCCCGGGGACTAGCTCCTACAATGAGCAGTTCTTC; abundance: .; d_gene: TRBD2; v_gene: TRBV4-1; j_gene: TRBJ2-1
CDR3aa: CASSPQGYSYNEQFF; CDR3nt: TGCGCCAGCAGCCCACAGGGTTACTCCTACAATGAGCAGTTCTTC; abundance: .; d_gene: .; v_gene: TRBV5-1; j_gene: TRBJ2-1
CDR3aa: CASSSLGADTQYF; CDR3nt: TGTGCCAGCAGCTCGCTCGGAGCAGATACGCAGTATTTT; abundance: .; d_gene: .; v_gene: TRBV7-2; j_gene: TRBJ2-3
CDR3aa: CASSGADQNTEAFF; CDR3nt: TGTGCCAGCAGTGGAGCAGACCAGAACACTGAAGCTTTCTTT; abundance: .; d_gene: .; v_gene: TRBV6-1; j_gene: TRBJ1-1
CDR3aa: CASSYSTGFNYEQYF; CDR3nt: TGTGCCAGCAGTTACTCCACAGGGTTTAATTACGAGCAGTACTTC; abundance: .; d_gene: .; v_gene: TRBV6-5; j_gene: TRBJ2-7
CDR3aa: CASSSTGVGYEQYF; CDR3nt: TGTGCCAGCAGCTCGACAGGGGTGGGGTACGAGCAGTACTTC; abundance: .; d_gene: TRBD1; v_gene: TRBV5-4; j_gene: TRBJ2-7
CDR3aa: CASPRTGQADGYTF; CDR3nt: TGTGCCAGCCCAAGAACAGGACAGGCCGACGGCTACACCTTC; abundance: once; d_gene: TRBD1; v_gene: TRBV6-1; j_gene: TRBJ1-2
CDR3aa: CSVERVGHTNTEAFF; CDR3nt: TGCAGCGTTGAGAGGGTTGGTCATACGAACACTGAAGCTTTCTTT; abundance: .; d_gene: .; v_gene: TRBV29-1; j_gene: TRBJ1-1
CDR3aa: CASSRGQNTEAFF; CDR3nt: TGTGCCAGCAGTAGGGGCCAGAACACTGAAGCTTTCTTT; abundance: few; d_gene: .; v_gene: TRBV7-2; j_gene: TRBJ1-1
CDR3aa: CASSEVDTQYF; CDR3nt: TGTGCCAGCAGTGAGGTAGATACGCAGTATTTT; abundance: .; d_gene: .; v_gene: TRBV6-1; j_gene: TRBJ2-3
CDR3aa: CASSPGHSRDEQFF; CDR3nt: TGTGCCAGCAGCCCGGGACACTCCAGAGATGAGCAGTTCTTC; abundance: once; d_gene: .; v_gene: TRBV5-5; j_gene: TRBJ2-1
CDR3aa: CASSQRGRLRYEQYF; CDR3nt: TGTGCCAGCAGCCAAAGGGGCAGACTACGGTACGAGCAGTACTTC; abundance: .; d_gene: .; v_gene: TRBV14; j_gene: TRBJ2-7
CDR3aa: CASSDQGLASNEQFF; CDR3nt: TGTGCCAGCAGTGACCAAGGACTAGCGAGCAATGAGCAGTTCTTC; abundance: .; d_gene: TRBD2; v_gene: TRBV6-1; j_gene: TRBJ2-1
CDR3aa: CASERGTNTEAFF; CDR3nt: TGTGCCAGCGAACGGGGGACCAACACTGAAGCTTTCTTT; abundance: .; d_gene: .; v_gene: TRBV19; j_gene: TRBJ1-1
CDR3aa: CASSLGRGNGGYTF; CDR3nt: TGTGCCAGCAGTTTAGGCAGGGGCAATGGTGGCTACACCTTC; abundance: .; d_gene: .; v_gene: TRBV27; j_gene: TRBJ1-2
CDR3aa: CASSWQTGKANEKLFF; CDR3nt: TGCGCCAGCAGCTGGCAGACAGGGAAGGCTAATGAAAAACTGTTTTTT; abundance: .; d_gene: TRBD1; v_gene: TRBV5-1; j_gene: TRBJ1-4
CDR3aa: CASSLGWGSTEAFF; CDR3nt: TGCGCCAGCAGCCTTGGGTGGGGAAGCACTGAAGCTTTCTTT; abundance: .; d_gene: .; v_gene: TRBV4-3; j_gene: TRBJ1-1
CDR3aa: CASSPTGIGEEKETQYF; CDR3nt: TGTGCCAGCAGCCCGACAGGGATCGGCGAGGAAAAAGAGACCCAGTACTTC; abundance: .; d_gene: TRBD1; v_gene: TRBV13; j_gene: TRBJ2-5
CDR3aa: CASSGTGRETQYF; CDR3nt: TGTGCCAGCAGTGGGACAGGGAGGGAGACCCAGTACTTC; abundance: .; d_gene: TRBD1; v_gene: TRBV25-1; j_gene: TRBJ2-5
CDR3aa: CASSPDDRLALSTDTQYF; CDR3nt: TGTGCCAGTAGTCCGGACGATAGACTAGCCCTGAGCACAGATACGCAGTATTTT; abundance: .; d_gene: TRBD2; v_gene: TRBV19; j_gene: TRBJ2-3
CDR3aa: CASSQDSYEQFF; CDR3nt: TGTGCCAGCAGCCAAGATTCCTATGAGCAGTTCTTC; abundance: .; d_gene: .; v_gene: TRBV4-2; j_gene: TRBJ2-1
CDR3aa: CASEVGNSPLHF; CDR3nt: TGCGCCAGCGAGGTTGGGAATTCACCCCTCCACTTT; abundance: .; d_gene: .; v_gene: TRBV10-2; j_gene: TRBJ1-6
CDR3aa: CASSSDSTMNTEAFF; CDR3nt: TGTGCCAGCAGCTCGGACAGTACTATGAACACTGAAGCTTTCTTT; abundance: .; d_gene: .; v_gene: TRBV7-6; j_gene: TRBJ1-1
CDR3aa: CATEEQTGNTIYF; CDR3nt: TGCGCCACCGAGGAACAGACGGGAAACACCATATATTTT; abundance: .; d_gene: .; v_gene: TRBV10-2; j_gene: TRBJ1-3
CDR3aa: CASSLVAGGWDTQYF; CDR3nt: TGTGCCAGCAGCTTAGTTGCGGGAGGTTGGGATACGCAGTATTTT; abundance: .; d_gene: TRBD2; v_gene: TRBV11-2; j_gene: TRBJ2-3
CDR3aa: CASSSRDAEKLFF; CDR3nt: TGTGCCAGCAGCTCCCGGGACGCAGAAAAACTGTTTTTT; abundance: .; d_gene: .; v_gene: TRBV7-9; j_gene: TRBJ1-4
CDR3aa: CASSPGTGNQPQHF; CDR3nt: TGTGCCAGCAGTCCAGGGACTGGGAATCAGCCCCAGCATTTT; abundance: once; d_gene: .; v_gene: TRBV11-2; j_gene: TRBJ1-5
CDR3aa: CASSLVAGGSYEQYF; CDR3nt: TGCGCCAGCAGCTTAGTAGCGGGAGGCTCCTACGAGCAGTACTTC; abundance: .; d_gene: TRBD2; v_gene: TRBV5-1; j_gene: TRBJ2-7